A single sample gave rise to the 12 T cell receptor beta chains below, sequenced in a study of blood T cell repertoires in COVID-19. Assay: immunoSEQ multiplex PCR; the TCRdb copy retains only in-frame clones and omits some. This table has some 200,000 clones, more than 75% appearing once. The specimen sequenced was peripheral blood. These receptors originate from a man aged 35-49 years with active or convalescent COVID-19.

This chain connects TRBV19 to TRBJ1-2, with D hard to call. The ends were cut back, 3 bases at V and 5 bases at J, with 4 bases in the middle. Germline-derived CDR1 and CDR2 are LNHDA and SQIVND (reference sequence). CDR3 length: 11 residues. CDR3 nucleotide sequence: TGTGCCAGTAGTATTGCGTATGGCTACACCTTC. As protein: CASSIAYGYTF.

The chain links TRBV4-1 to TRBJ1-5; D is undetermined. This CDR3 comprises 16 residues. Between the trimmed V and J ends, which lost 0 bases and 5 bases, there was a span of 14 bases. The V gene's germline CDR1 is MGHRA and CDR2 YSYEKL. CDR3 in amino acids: CASSQEGGRLDQPQHF. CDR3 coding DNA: TGCGCCAGCAGCCAAGAGGGAGGGAGGTTAGATCAGCCCCAGCATTTT.

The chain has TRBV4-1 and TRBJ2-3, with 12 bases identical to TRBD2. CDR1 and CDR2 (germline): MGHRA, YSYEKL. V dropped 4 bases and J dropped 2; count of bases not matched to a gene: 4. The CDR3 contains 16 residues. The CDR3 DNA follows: TGCGCCAGCAGCCGACTAGCGGGGGATCCCACAGATACGCAGTATTTT. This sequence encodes CASSRLAGDPTDTQYF.

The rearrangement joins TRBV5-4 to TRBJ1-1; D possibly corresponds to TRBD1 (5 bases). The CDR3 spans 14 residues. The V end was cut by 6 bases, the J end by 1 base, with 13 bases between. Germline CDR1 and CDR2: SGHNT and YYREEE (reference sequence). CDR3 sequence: CASTRDFRNTEAFF. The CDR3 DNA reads TGTGCCAGCACCAGGGACTTTCGGAACACTGAAGCTTTCTTT.

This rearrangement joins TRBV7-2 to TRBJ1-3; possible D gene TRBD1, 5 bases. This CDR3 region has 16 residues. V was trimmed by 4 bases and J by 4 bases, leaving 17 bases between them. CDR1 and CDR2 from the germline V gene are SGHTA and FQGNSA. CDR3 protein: CASSSWGVEIGNTIYF. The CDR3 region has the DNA TGTGCCAGCAGCTCCTGGGGGGTTGAAATAGGAAACACCATATATTTT.

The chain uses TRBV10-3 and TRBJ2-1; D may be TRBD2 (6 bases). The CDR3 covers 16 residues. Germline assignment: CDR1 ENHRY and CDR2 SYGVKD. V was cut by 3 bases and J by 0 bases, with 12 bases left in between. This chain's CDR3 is CAISDLGLSSYNEQFF. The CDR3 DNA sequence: TGTGCCATCAGTGACTTGGGACTTAGCTCCTACAATGAGCAGTTCTTC.

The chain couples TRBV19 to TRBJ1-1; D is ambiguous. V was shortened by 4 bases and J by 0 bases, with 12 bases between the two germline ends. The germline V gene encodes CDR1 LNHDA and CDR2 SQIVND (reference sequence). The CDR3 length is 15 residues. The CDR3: CASSTLSVMNTEAFF. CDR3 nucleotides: TGTGCCAGTAGTACCCTGTCGGTCATGAACACTGAAGCTTTCTTT.

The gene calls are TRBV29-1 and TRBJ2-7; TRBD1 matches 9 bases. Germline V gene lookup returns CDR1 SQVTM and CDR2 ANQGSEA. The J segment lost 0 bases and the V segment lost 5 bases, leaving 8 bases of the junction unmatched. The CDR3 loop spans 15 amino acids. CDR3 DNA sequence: TGCAGCGTTCTCGGGGGACAGGGCAGCTCCTACGAGCAGTACTTC. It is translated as CSVLGGQGSSYEQYF.

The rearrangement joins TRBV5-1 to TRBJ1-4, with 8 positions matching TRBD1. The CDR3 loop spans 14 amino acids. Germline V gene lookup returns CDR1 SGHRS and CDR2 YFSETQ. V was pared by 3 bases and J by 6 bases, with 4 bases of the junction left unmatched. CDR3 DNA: TGCGCCAGCAGCTCGGACAGGGAATATGAAAAACTGTTTTTT. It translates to CASSSDREYEKLFF.

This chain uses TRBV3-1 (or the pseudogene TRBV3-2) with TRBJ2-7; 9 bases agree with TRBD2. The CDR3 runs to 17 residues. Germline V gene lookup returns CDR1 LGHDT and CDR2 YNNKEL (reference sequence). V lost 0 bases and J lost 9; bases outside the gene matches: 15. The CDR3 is CASSQDRIRRGGLLQYF. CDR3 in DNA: TGTGCCAGCAGCCAAGATAGGATTAGGCGGGGGGGCCTTCTGCAGTACTTC.

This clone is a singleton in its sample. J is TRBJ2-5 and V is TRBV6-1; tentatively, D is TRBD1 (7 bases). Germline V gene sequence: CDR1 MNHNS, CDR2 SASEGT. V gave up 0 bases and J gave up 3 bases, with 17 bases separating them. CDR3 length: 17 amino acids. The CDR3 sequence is CASSEAYGRGVEETQYF. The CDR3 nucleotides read TGTGCCAGCAGTGAAGCTTACGGCAGGGGGGTGGAAGAGACCCAGTACTTC.

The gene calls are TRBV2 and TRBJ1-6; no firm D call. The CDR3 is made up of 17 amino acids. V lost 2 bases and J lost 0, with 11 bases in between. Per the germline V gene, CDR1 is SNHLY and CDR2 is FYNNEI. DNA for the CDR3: TGTGCCAGCAGTGAAAGACTACCGAGCTCCTATAATTCACCCCTCCACTTT. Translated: CASSERLPSSYNSPLHF. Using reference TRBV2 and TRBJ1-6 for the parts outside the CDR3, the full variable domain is EPEVTQTPSHQVTQMGQEVILRCVPISNHLYFYWYRQILGQKVEFLVSFYNNEISEKSEIFDDQFSVERPDGSNFTLKIRSTKLEDSAMYFCASSERLPSSYNSPLHFGNGTRLTVT.